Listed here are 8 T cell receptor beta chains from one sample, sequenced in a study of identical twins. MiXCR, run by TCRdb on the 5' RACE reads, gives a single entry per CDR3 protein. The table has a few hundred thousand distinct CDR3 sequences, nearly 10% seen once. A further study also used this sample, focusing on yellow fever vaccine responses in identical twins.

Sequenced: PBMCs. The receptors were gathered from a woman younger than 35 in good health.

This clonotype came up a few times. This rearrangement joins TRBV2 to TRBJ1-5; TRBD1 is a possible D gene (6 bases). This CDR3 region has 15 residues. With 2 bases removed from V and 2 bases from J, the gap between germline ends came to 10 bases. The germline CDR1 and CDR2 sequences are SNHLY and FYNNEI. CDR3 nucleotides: TGTGCCAGCAGTGAACAGGGGATAGGCAATCAGCCCCAGCATTTT. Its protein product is CASSEQGIGNQPQHF.

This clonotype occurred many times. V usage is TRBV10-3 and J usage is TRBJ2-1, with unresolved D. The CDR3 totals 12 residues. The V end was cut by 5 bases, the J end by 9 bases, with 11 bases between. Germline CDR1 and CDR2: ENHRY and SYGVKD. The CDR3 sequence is CAISPSEAEQFF. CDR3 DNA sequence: TGTGCCATCAGTCCTTCCGAGGCTGAGCAGTTCTTC.

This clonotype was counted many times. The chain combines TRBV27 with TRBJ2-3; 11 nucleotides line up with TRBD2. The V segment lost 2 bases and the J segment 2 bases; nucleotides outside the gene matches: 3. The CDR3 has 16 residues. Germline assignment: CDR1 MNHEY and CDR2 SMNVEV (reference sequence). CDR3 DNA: TGTGCCAGCAGTTTAGCTAGCGGGGGGAACACAGATACGCAGTATTTT. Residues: CASSLASGGNTDTQYF.

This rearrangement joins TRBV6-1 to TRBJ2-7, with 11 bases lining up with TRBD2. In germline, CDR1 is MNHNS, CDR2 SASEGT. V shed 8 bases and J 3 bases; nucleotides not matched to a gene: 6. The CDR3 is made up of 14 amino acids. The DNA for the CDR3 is TGTGCCAGCTCCATCGGGACTAGCGGCTACGAGCAGTACTTC. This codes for CASSIGTSGYEQYF.

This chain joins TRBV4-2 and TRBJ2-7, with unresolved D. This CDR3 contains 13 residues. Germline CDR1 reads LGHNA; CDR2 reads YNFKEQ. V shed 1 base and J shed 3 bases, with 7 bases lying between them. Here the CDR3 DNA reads TGTGCCAGCAGCCAAGTAACCTTCTACGAGCAGTACTTC. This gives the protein CASSQVTFYEQYF.

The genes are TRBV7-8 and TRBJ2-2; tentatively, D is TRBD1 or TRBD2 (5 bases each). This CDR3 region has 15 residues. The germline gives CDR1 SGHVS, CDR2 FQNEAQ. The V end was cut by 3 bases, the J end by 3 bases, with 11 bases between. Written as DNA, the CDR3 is TGTGCCAGCAGCTTGGCACTAGGGGACACCGGGGAGCTGTTTTTT. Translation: CASSLALGDTGELFF.

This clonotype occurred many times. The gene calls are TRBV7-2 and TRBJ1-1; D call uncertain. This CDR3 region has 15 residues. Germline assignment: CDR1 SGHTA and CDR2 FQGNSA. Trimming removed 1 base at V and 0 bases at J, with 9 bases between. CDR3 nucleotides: TGTGCCAGCAGCTTAGTGAGGGCCCTGAACACTGAAGCTTTCTTT. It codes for CASSLVRALNTEAFF.

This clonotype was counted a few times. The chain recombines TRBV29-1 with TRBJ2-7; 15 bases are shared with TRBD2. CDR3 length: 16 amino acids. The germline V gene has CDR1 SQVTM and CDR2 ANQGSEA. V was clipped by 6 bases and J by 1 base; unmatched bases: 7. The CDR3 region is CSVWTSGRAESYEQYF. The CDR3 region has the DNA TGCAGCGTCTGGACTAGCGGGAGGGCGGAATCCTACGAGCAGTACTTC.